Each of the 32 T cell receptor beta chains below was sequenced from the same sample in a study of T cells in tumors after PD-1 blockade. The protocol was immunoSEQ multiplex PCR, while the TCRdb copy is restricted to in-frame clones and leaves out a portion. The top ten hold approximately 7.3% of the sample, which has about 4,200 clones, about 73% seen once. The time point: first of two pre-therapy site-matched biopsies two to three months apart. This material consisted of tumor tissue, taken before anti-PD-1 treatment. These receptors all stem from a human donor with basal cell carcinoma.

The CDR3 loop reads CASRKTEIRGPNTGELFF. CDR3 nucleotides: TGTGCCAGTAGAAAAACCGAGATCAGGGGTCCTAACACCGGGGAGCTGTTTTTT. The chain recombines TRBV19 with TRBJ2-2; weak D call: TRBD1 (6 bases). Germline CDR1 LNHDA, CDR2 SQIVND (reference sequence). The CDR3 extends over 18 amino acids. The V and J ends lost 6 bases and 2 bases respectively, with 22 bases between them.

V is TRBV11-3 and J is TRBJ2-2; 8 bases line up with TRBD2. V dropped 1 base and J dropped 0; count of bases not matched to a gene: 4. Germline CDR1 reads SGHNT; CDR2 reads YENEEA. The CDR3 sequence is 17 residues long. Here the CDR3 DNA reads TGTGCCAGCAGCTTAGGCGGGGGGCTAGCGAACACCGGGGAGCTGTTTTTT. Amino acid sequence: CASSLGGGLANTGELFF.

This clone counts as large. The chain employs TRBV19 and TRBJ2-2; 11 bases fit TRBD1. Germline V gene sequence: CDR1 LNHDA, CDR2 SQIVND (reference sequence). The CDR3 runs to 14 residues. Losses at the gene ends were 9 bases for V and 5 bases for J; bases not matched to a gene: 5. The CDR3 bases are TGTGCCAGCTGGGACAGGGGGTATACCGGGGAGCTGTTTTTT. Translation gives CASWDRGYTGELFF.

CDR3 nucleotides: TGTGCCAGCAGCTTAGGGACTAGCGGGGGCAGGGAGACCCAGTACTTC. Amino acid sequence: CASSLGTSGGRETQYF. The J gene is TRBJ2-5, the V gene TRBV7-2; 13 bases agree with TRBD2. Losses at the gene ends were 1 base for V and 5 bases for J; bases not matched to a gene: 4. CDR1 is SGHTA and CDR2 is FQGNSA in the germline V gene. The length of the CDR3 is 16 residues. The whole variable domain, remainder taken from reference TRBV7-2 and TRBJ2-5, is GAGVSQSPSNKVTEKGKDVELRCDPISGHTALYWYRQSLGQGLEFLIYFQGNSAPDKSGLPSDRFSAERTGGSVSTLTIQRTQQEDSAVYLCASSLGTSGGRETQYFGPGTRLLVL.

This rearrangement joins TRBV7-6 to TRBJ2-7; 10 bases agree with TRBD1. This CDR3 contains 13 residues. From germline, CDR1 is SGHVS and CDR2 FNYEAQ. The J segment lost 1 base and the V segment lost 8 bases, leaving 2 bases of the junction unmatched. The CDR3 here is CASGQGGSYEQYF. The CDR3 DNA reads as TGTGCCAGCGGACAGGGGGGGTCCTACGAGCAGTACTTC.

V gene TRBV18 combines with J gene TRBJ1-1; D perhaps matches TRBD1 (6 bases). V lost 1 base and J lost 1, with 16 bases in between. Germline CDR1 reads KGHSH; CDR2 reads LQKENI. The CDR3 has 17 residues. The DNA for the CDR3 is TGTGCCAGCTCACCACTTAGTAAAACAGGGAGGAACACTGAAGCTTTCTTT. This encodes CASSPLSKTGRNTEAFF.

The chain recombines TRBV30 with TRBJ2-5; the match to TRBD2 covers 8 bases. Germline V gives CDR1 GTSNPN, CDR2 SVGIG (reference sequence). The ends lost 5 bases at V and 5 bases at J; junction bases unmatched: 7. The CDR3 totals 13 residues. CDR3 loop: CAWEKRGRETQYF. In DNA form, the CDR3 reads TGTGCCTGGGAAAAGCGGGGGCGGGAGACCCAGTACTTC.

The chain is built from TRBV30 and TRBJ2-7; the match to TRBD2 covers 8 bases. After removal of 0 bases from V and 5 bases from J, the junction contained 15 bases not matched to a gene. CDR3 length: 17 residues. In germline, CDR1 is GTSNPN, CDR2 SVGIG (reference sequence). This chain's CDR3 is CAWSVRPAVAGSHEQYF. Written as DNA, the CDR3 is TGTGCCTGGAGTGTACGTCCGGCGGTAGCGGGATCTCACGAGCAGTACTTC. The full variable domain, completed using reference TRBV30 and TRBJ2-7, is SQTIHQWPATLVQPVGSPLSLECTVEGTSNPNLYWYRQAAGRGLQLLFYSVGIGQISSEVPQNLSASRPQDRQFILSSKKLLLSDSGFYLCAWSVRPAVAGSHEQYFGPGTRLTVT.

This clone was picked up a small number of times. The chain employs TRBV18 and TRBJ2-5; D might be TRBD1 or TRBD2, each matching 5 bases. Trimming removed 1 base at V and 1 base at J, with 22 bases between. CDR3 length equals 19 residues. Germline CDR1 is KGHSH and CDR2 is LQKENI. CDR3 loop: CASSPLPPGPSFVQETQYF. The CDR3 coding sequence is TGTGCCAGCTCACCACTTCCGCCGGGACCCTCGTTTGTCCAAGAGACCCAGTACTTC. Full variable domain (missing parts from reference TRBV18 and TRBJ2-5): NAGVMQNPRHLVRRRGQEARLRCSPMKGHSHVYWYRQLPEEGLKFMVYLQKENIIDESGMPKERFSAEFPKEGPSILRIQQVVRGDSAAYFCASSPLPPGPSFVQETQYFGPGTRLLVL.

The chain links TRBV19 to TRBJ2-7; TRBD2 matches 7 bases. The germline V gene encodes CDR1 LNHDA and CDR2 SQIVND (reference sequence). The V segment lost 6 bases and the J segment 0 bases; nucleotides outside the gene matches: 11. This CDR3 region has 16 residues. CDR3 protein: CASSLEGTGGSYEQYF. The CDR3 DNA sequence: TGTGCCAGTAGCCTGGAGGGGACGGGGGGCTCCTACGAGCAGTACTTC.

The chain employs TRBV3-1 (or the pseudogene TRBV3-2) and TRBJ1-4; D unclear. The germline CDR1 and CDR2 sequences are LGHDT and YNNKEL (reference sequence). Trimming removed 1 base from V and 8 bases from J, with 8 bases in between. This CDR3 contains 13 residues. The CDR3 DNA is TGTGCCAGCAGCCAAGCTGGTTTCGAAAAACTGTTTTTT. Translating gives CASSQAGFEKLFF.

CDR3 in amino acids: CASTPGQKIADTQYF. CDR3 bases: TGTGCCAGCACCCCGGGACAGAAAATCGCAGATACGCAGTATTTT. The chain joins TRBV28 to TRBJ2-3, with 7 bases lining up with TRBD1. V lost 7 bases, J lost 4 bases, and 11 bases stayed unmatched. This CDR3 comprises 15 residues. Germline CDR1 MDHEN, CDR2 SYDVKM.

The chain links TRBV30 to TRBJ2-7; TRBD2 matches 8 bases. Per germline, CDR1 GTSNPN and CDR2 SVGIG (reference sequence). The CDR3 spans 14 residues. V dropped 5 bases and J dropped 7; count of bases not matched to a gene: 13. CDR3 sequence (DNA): TGTGCCTGGTCTGGGGATAGCGGGGTGTCTGAGCAGTACTTC. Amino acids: CAWSGDSGVSEQYF.

The CDR3 here is CASSIDLQGLVGTEAFF. The CDR3 DNA follows: TGTGCCAGTAGTATAGATCTACAGGGGTTGGTAGGTACTGAAGCTTTCTTT. The rearrangement joins TRBV19 to TRBJ1-1; TRBD1 agrees at 7 bases. J was trimmed by 5 bases and V by 0 bases; bases with no gene match: 12. This CDR3 contains 17 residues. Germline V lookup: CDR1 LNHDA, CDR2 SQIVND (reference sequence). Variable domain in full (rest from reference TRBV19 and TRBJ1-1): DGGITQSPKYLFRKEGQNVTLSCEQNLNHDAMYWYRQDPGQGLRLIYYSQIVNDFQKGDIAEGYSVSREKKESFPLTVTSAQKNPTAFYLCASSIDLQGLVGTEAFFGQGTRLTVV.

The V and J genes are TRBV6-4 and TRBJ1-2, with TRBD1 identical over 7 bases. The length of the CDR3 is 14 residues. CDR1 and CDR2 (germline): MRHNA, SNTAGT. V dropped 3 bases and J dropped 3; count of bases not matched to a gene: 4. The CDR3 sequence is CASSDTGEDYGYTF. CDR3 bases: TGTGCCAGCAGTGATACAGGGGAGGACTATGGCTACACCTTC.

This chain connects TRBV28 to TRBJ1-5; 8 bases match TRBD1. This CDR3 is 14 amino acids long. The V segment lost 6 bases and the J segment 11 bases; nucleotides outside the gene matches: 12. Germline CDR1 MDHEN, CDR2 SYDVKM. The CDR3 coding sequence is TGTGCCAGCAGCCGGACAGGGAAGGGCGGGACCCAGCATTTT. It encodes CASSRTGKGGTQHF.

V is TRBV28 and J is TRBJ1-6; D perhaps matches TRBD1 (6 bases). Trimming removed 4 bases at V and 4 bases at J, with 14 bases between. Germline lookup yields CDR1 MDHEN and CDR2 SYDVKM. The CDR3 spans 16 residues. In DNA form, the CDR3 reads TGTGCCAGCAGTTACGAGGGGGACAAATATAATTCACCCCTCCACTTT. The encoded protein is CASSYEGDKYNSPLHF.

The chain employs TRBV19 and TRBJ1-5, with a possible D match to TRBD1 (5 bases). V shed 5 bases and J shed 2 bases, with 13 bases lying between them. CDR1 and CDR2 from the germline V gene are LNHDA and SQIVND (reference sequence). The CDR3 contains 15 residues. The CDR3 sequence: CASSQGPSGNQPQHF. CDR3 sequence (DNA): TGTGCCAGTAGTCAGGGTCCCTCGGGCAATCAGCCCCAGCATTTT.

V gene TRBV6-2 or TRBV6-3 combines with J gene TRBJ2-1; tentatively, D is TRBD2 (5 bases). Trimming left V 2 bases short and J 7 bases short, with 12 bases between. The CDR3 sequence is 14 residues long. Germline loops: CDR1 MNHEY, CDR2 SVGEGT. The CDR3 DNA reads TGTGCCAGCAGTTACGGACTCCCGGGGAATGAGCAGTTCTTC. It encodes CASSYGLPGNEQFF.

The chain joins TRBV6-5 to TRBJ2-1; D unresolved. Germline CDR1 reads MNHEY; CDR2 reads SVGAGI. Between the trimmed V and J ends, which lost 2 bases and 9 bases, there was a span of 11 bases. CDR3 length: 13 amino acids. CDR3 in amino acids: CASSYGRSAEQFF. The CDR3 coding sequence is TGTGCCAGCAGTTACGGGCGGTCGGCTGAGCAGTTCTTC.

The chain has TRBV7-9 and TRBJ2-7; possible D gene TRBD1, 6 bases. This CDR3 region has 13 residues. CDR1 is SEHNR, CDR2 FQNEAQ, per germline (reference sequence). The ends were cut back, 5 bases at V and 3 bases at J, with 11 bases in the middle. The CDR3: CASSPGTSYEQYF. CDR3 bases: TGTGCCAGCAGCCCCGGGACAAGCTACGAGCAGTACTTC.

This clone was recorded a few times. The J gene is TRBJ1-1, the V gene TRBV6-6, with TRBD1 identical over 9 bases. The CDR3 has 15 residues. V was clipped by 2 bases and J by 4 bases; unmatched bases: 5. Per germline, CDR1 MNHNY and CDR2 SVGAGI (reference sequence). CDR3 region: CASSYTQGAGTEAFF. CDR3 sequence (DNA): TGTGCCAGCAGTTACACACAGGGGGCTGGCACTGAAGCTTTCTTT.

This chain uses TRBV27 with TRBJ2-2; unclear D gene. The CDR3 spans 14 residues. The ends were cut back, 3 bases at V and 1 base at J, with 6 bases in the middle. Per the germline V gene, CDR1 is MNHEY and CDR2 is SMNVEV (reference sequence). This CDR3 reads CASSFPVNTGELFF. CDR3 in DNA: TGTGCCAGCAGTTTTCCGGTGAACACCGGGGAGCTGTTTTTT.

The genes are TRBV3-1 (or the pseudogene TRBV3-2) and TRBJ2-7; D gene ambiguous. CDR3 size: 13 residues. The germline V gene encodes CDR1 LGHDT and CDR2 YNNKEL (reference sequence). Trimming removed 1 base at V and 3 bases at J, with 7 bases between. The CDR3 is CASSQGSLYEQYF. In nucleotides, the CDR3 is TGTGCCAGCAGCCAAGGCAGTCTCTACGAGCAGTACTTC.

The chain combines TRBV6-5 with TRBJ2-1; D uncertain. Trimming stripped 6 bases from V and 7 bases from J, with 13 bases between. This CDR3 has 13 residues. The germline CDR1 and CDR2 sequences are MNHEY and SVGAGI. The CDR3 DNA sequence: TGTGCCAGCAGCAGACTGGGATTAAATGAGCAGTTCTTC. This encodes CASSRLGLNEQFF.

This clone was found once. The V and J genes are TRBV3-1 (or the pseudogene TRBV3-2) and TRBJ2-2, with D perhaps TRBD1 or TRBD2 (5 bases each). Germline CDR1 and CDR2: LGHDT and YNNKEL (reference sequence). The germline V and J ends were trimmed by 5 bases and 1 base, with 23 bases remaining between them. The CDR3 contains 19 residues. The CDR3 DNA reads TGTGCCAGCAGCTCACTCGGGACGGCCCCCTTTCAGAACACCGGGGAGCTGTTTTTT. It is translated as CASSSLGTAPFQNTGELFF.

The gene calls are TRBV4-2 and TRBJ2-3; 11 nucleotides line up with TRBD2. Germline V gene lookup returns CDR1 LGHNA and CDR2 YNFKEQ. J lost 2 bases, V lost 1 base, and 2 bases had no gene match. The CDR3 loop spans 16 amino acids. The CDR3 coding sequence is TGTGCCAGCAGCCAAGCTAGCGGGGGGCACACAGATACGCAGTATTTT. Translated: CASSQASGGHTDTQYF.

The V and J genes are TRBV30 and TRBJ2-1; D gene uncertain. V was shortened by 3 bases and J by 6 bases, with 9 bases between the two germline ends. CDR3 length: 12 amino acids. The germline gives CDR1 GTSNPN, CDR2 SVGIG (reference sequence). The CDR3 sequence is CAWSLDSNEQFF. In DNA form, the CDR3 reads TGTGCCTGGAGCTTAGACTCCAATGAGCAGTTCTTC.

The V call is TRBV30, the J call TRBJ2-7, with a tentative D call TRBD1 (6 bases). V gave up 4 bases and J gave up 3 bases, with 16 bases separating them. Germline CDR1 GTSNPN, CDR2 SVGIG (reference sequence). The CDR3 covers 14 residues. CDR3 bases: TGTGCCTGGAAAAAACACGGGGACATCTACGAGCAGTACTTC. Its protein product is CAWKKHGDIYEQYF.

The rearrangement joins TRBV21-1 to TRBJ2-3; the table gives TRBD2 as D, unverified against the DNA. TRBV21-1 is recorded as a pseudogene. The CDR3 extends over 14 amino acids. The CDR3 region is CASSNATTEDTQYF. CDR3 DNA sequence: TGTGCCAGCAGCAATGCGACTACAGAGGATACGCAGTATTTT.

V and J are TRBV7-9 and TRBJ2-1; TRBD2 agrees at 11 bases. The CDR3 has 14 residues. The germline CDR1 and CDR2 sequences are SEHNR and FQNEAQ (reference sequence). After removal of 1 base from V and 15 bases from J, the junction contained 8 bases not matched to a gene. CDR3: CASSLGTSGGPSFF. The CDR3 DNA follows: TGTGCCAGCAGCTTAGGAACTAGCGGGGGCCCTTCGTTCTTC.

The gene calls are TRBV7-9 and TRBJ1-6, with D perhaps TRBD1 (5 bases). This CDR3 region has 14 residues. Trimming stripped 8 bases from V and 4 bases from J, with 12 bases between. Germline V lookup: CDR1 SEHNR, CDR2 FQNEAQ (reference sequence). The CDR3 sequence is CASGTAKYNSPLHF. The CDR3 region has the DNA TGTGCCAGCGGGACGGCCAAATATAATTCACCCCTCCACTTT.